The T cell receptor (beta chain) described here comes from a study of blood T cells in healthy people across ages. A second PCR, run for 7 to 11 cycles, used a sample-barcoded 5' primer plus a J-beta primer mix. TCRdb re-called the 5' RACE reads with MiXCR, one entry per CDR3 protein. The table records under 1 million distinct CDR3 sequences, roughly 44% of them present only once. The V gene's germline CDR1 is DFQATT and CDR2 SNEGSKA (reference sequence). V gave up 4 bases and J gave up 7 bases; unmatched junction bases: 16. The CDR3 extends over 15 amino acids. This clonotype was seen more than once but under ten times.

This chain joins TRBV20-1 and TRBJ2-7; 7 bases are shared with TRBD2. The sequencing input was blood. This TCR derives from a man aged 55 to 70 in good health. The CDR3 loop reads CSAIAGRPGTNEQYF. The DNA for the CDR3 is TGCAGTGCTATAGCGGGTAGGCCAGGTACGAATGAGCAGTACTTC.